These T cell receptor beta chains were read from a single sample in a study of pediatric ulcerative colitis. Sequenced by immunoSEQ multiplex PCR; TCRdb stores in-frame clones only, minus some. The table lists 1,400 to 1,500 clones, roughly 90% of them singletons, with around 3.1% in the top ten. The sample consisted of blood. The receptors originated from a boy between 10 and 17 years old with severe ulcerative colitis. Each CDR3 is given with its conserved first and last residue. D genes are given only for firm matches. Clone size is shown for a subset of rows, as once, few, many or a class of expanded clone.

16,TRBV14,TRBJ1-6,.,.,TGTGCCAGCAGCCAAGATAAATGGCTTGGGAATTCACCCCTCCACTTT,CASSQDKWLGNSPLHF
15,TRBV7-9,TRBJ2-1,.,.,TGTGCCAGCAGCCCCACAACGGGAGAACGGGATGAGCAGTTCTTC,CASSPTTGERDEQFF
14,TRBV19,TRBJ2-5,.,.,TGTGCCAGTAGTACCCGACAGGTCCAAGAGACCCAGTACTTC,CASSTRQVQETQYF
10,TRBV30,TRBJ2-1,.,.,TGTGCCTGGAGCCAAAATGAGCAGTTCTTC,CAWSQNEQFF
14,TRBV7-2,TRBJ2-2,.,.,TGTGCCAGCCGCCCCTCGTCGAACACCGGGGAGCTGTTTTTT,CASRPSSNTGELFF
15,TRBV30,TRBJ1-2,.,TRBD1,TGTGCCTGGATCTCCCCGGGACAGGGAAACTATGGCTACACCTTC,CAWISPGQGNYGYTF
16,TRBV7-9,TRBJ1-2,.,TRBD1,TGTGCCAGCAGCTTAGGACCCGACAGGGGGCTTGATGGCTACACCTTC,CASSLGPDRGLDGYTF
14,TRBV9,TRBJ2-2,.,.,TGTGCCAGCAGCGTAGAAGGGGGCACCGGGGAGCTGTTTTTT,CASSVEGGTGELFF
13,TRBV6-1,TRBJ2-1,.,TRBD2,TGTGCCAGCAGCTTAGCGGGAGAAGTTGAGCAGTTCTTC,CASSLAGEVEQFF
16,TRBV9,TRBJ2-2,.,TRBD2,TGTGCCAGCAGCGTAACCGACGGGAGGGACACCGGGGAGCTGTTTTTT,CASSVTDGRDTGELFF
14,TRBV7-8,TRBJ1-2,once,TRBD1,TGTGCCAGCAGCTTGGGACAGGGTACCTATGGCTACACCTTC,CASSLGQGTYGYTF
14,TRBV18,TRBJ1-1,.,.,TGTGCCAGCTCACCGCTGGACAGGAACACTGAAGCTTTCTTT,CASSPLDRNTEAFF
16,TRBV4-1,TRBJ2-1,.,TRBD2,TGCGCCAGCAGCCAAGAGACTAGCGCCTCCTACAATGAGCAGTTCTTC,CASSQETSASYNEQFF
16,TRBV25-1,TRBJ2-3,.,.,TGTGCCAGCTTCTTATACCGGGACGGGTTCACAGATACGCAGTATTTT,CASFLYRDGFTDTQYF
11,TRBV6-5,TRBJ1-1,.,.,TGTGCCAGCATTCGGAACACTGAAGCTTTCTTT,CASIRNTEAFF
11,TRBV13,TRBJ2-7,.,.,TGTGCCAGCAGCTCCCGATACGAGCAGTACTTC,CASSSRYEQYF
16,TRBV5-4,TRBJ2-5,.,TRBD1,TGTGCCAGCAGCCCTCCACGGACAGGGGGGCGCGAGACCCAGTACTTC,CASSPPRTGGRETQYF
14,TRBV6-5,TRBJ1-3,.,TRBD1,TGTGCCAGCAGGACAGGGTCCACTGGAAACACCATATATTTT,CASRTGSTGNTIYF
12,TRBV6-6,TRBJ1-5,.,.,TGTGCCAGCAGCCGGATCAATCAGCCCCAGCATTTT,CASSRINQPQHF
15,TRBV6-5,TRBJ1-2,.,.,TGTGCCAGCAGGCTCGGGGGGTCATTCAACTATGGCTACACCTTC,CASRLGGSFNYGYTF
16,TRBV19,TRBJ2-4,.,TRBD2,TGTGCCAGTAGTCCCCGACTAGCGGGAGGGGAAGGCATTCAGTACTTC,CASSPRLAGGEGIQYF
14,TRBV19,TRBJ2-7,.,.,TGTGCCAGTAGTTCTCCGAGGAGTCGGGGGGAGCAGTACTTC,CASSSPRSRGEQYF
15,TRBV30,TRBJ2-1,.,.,TGTGCCTGTAGGGGGGGACTAATCCCCTACAATGAGCAGTTCTTC,CACRGGLIPYNEQFF
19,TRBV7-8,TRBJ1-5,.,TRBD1,TGTGCCAGCAGCTTAGCCGTAGGACAGGTGAAGTATAGCAATCAGCCCCAGCATTTT,CASSLAVGQVKYSNQPQHF
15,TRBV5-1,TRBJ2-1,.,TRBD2,TGCGCCAGCAGCGCCGGGACTAGCGGGAAGAATGAGCAGTTCTTC,CASSAGTSGKNEQFF
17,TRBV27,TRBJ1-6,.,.,TGTGCCAGCAGTTTCCGGTCGACAGCCTCCTATAATTCACCCCTCCACTTT,CASSFRSTASYNSPLHF
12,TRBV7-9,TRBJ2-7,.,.,TGTGCCAGCAGCCCGGACTCTCACGAGCAGTACTTC,CASSPDSHEQYF